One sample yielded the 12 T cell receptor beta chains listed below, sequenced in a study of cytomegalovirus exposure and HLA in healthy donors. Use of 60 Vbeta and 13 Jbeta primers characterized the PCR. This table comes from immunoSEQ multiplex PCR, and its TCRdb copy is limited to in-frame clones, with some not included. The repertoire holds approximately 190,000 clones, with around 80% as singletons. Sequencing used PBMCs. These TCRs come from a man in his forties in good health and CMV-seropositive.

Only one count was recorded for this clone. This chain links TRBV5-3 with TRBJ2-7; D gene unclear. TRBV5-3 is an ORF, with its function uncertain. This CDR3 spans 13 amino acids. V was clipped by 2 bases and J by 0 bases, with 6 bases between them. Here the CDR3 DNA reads TGTGCCAGAAGCTTTTACTTCTCCTACGAGCAGTACTTC. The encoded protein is CARSFYFSYEQYF.

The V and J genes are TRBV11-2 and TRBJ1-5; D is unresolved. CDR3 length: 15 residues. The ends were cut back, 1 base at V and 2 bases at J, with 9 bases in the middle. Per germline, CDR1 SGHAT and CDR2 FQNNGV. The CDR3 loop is CASSLGRSGNQPQHF. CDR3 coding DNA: TGTGCCAGCAGCTTAGGGAGGTCGGGCAATCAGCCCCAGCATTTT.

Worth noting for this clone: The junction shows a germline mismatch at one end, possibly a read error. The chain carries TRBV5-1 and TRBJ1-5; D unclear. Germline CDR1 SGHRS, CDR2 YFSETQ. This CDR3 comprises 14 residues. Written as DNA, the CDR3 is TGTGCCAGCAGCTCCGGTATAAGCAATCAGCCCCAGCATTTT. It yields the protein CASSSGISNQPQHF.

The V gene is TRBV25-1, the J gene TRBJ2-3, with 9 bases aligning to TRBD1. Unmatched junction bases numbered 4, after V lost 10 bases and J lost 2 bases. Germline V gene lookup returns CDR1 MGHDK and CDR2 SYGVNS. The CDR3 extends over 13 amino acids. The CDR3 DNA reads TGTGCCACCACAGGGGGCGACACAGATACGCAGTATTTT. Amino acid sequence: CATTGGDTDTQYF.

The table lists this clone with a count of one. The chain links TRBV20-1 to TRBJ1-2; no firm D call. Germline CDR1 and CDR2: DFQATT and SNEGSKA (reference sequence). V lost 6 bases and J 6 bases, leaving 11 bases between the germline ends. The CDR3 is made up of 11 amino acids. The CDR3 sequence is CSAPKADGYTF. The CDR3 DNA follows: TGCAGTGCCCCGAAGGCGGATGGCTACACCTTC.

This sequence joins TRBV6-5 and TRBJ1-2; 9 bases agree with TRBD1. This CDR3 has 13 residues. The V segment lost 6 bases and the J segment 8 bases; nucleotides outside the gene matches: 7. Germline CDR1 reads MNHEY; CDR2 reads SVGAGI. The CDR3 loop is CASRLGTGYGYTF. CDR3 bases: TGTGCCAGCAGACTTGGGACAGGGTACGGCTACACCTTC.

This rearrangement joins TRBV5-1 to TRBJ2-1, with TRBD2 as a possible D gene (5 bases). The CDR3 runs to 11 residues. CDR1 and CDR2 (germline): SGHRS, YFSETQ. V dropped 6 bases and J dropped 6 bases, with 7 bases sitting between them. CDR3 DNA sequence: TGCGCCAGCAAAACTAGCAATGAGCAGTTCTTC. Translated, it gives CASKTSNEQFF. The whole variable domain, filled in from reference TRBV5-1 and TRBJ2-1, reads KAGVTQTPRYLIKTRGQQVTLSCSPISGHRSVSWYQQTPGQGLQFLFEYFSETQRNKGNFPGRFSGRQFSNSRSEMNVSTLELGDSALYLCASKTSNEQFFGPGTRLTVL.

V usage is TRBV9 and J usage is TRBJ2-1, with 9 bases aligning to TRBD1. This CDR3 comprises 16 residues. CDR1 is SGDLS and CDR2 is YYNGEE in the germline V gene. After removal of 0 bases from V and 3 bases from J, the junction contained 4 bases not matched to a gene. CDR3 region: CASSVAGTGIYNEQFF. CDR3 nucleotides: TGTGCCAGCAGCGTAGCCGGGACAGGGATCTACAATGAGCAGTTCTTC.

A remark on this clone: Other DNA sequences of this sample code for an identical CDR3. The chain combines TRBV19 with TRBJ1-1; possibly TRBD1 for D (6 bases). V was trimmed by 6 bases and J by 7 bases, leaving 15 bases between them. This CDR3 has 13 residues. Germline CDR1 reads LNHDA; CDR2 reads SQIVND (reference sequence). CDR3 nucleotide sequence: TGTGCCAGTAGCGGGGGGGCAGCCCTTGAAGCTTTCTTT. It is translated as CASSGGAALEAFF.

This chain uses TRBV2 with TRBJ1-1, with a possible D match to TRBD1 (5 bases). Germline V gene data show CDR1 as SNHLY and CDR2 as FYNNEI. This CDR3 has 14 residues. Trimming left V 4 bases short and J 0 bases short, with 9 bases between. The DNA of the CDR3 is TGTGCCAGCAGTGGTTGGGGCCTGAACACTGAAGCTTTCTTT. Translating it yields CASSGWGLNTEAFF. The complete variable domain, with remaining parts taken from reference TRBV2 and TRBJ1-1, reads EPEVTQTPSHQVTQMGQEVILRCVPISNHLYFYWYRQILGQKVEFLVSFYNNEISEKSEIFDDQFSVERPDGSNFTLKIRSTKLEDSAMYFCASSGWGLNTEAFFGQGTRLTVV.

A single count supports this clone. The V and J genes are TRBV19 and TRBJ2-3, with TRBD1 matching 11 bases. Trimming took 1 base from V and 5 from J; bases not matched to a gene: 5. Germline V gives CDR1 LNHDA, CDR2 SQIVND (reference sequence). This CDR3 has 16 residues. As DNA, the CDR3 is TGTGCCAGTAGTATAGTGTGGACAGGGGGCTTAGATACGCAGTATTTT. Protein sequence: CASSIVWTGGLDTQYF.

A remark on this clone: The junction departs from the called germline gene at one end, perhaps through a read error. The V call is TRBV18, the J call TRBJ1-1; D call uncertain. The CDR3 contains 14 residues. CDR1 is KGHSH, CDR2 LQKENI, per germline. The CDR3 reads CASSPNSGNIEAFF. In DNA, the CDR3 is TGTGCCAGCTCACCTAATAGCGGGAACATTGAAGCTTTCTTT.